This T cell receptor beta chain was retrieved from a study of blood T cell repertoires in COVID-19. The data were produced by immunoSEQ multiplex PCR, yet TCRdb's version contains in-frame clones alone and is incomplete. The sample holds around 460,000 clones, about 90% seen once. This CDR3 spans 13 amino acids. The germline gives CDR1 MNHEY, CDR2 SVGAGI. The germline V and J ends were trimmed by 6 bases and 4 bases, with 11 bases remaining between them. Sequences were obtained from peripheral blood. The sequence derives from a man between 18 and 29 years old with COVID-19, enrolled during active disease. The chain uses TRBV6-5 and TRBJ2-3, with D tentatively TRBD1 (5 bases). This CDR3 reads CASRTEVPDTQYF. The DNA for the CDR3 is TGTGCCAGCAGGACAGAGGTCCCAGATACGCAGTATTTT.